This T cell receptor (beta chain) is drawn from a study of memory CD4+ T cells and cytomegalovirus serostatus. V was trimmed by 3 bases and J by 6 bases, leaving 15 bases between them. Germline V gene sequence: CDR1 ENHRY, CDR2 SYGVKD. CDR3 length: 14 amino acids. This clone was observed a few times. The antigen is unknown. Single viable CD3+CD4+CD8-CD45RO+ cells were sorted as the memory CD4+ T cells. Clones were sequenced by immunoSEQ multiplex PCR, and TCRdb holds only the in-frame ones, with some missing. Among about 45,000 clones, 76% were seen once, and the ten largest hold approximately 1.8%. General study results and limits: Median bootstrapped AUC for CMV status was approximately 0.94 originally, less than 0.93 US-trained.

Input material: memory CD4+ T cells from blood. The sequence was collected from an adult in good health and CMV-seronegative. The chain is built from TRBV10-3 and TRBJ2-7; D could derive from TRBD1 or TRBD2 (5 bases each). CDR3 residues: CAISEGTQYGEQYF. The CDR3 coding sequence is TGTGCCATCAGTGAAGGGACCCAATACGGCGAGCAGTACTTC.